This TCR beta chain was obtained from a study of technical replicates of blood from a handful of donors. CDR3 length equals 15 residues. The J segment lost 5 bases and the V segment lost 4 bases, leaving 9 bases of the junction unmatched. Germline V gives CDR1 KGHSH, CDR2 LQKENI. TCRdb's table, derived via immunoSEQ multiplex PCR, lists solely in-frame clones and lacks some. The profile shows some 84,000 clones, about 91% of them singletons. The chain uses TRBV18 and TRBJ1-2; 8 bases map to TRBD1. The TCR comes from a human donor in good health. The sample taken for sequencing was T cells isolated from PBMCs. Here the CDR3 reads CASSRSGGEGYGYTF. The CDR3 DNA reads as TGTGCCAGCTCACGCTCAGGGGGCGAGGGGTATGGCTACACCTTC.